What follows are 13 T cell receptor beta chains derived from one specimen sequenced in a study of shared clonotypes between healthy human individuals. Assay used: immunoSEQ multiplex PCR; TCRdb lists only in-frame clones, some missing. The sample lists 2,500,000 or so clones; roughly 92% were seen once. Sequencing was done on a sample of naive CD4+ T cells from PBMCs. The sample's subset: CD45RA+ positively selected. The receptors come from a man younger than 35 in good health. Some clones in this sample may be carry-over from other donors' samples.

V gene TRBV28 combines with J gene TRBJ1-2, with D possibly being TRBD1 (5 bases). V was cut by 6 bases and J by 2 bases, with 16 bases left in between. This CDR3 region has 15 residues. CDR1 and CDR2 (germline): MDHEN, SYDVKM. As DNA, the CDR3 is TGTGCCAGCAGCCCTACTGTTGAGGGGAACTATGGCTACACCTTC. This sequence encodes CASSPTVEGNYGYTF.

The gene calls are TRBV9 and TRBJ2-7; 10 bases are a match to TRBD1. Germline V CDR1 and CDR2: SGDLS, YYNGEE. Trimming at V came to 0 bases and at J to 4 bases, leaving 7 bases not matched to a gene. This CDR3 is built from 16 residues. CDR3 nucleotide sequence: TGTGCCAGCAGCGTAGACCCGGGGACAGGGGCATACGAGCAGTACTTC. This codes for CASSVDPGTGAYEQYF.

Written as DNA, the CDR3 is TGTGCCAGCAGTTACTCCGGGACGGGCGTTGAGACCCAGTACTTC. Translating it yields CASSYSGTGVETQYF. The chain joins TRBV6-5 to TRBJ2-5; D assignment may be TRBD1 or TRBD2 (5 bases each). Germline CDR1 and CDR2: MNHEY and SVGAGI. Trimming left V 0 bases short and J 5 bases short, with 13 bases between. The CDR3 is 15 amino acids.

Here the CDR3 DNA reads TGTGCCAGCAGCTTAATTCGCGGCCAGACAGATACGCAGTATTTT. It is translated as CASSLIRGQTDTQYF. The chain carries TRBV7-2 and TRBJ2-3; D ambiguous. There are 15 residues in the CDR3. The germline V and J ends were trimmed by 2 bases and 3 bases, with 12 bases remaining between them. In germline, CDR1 is SGHTA, CDR2 FQGNSA.

V usage is TRBV7-2 and J usage is TRBJ2-7; TRBD1 matches 8 bases. This CDR3 comprises 14 residues. Per the germline V gene, CDR1 is SGHTA and CDR2 is FQGNSA. J was trimmed by 1 base and V by 4 bases; bases with no gene match: 3. The CDR3 is CASSSQGASYEQYF. For the CDR3, the DNA is TGTGCCAGCAGCTCGCAGGGGGCTTCCTACGAGCAGTACTTC.

The J gene is TRBJ2-5, the V gene TRBV9; TRBD2 agrees at 10 bases. The CDR3 consists of 16 residues. CDR1 SGDLS and CDR2 YYNGEE come from the germline V gene. V shed 2 bases, J shed 5 bases, and the junction held 9 bases outside the gene matches. The CDR3 DNA follows: TGTGCCAGCAGCGTTGGAATAGCGGGAGGTCATGAGACCCAGTACTTC. Its translation: CASSVGIAGGHETQYF.

The rearrangement joins TRBV28 to TRBJ2-7, with D possibly being TRBD1 (6 bases). Germline CDR1 and CDR2: MDHEN and SYDVKM. The V gene lost 8 bases and the J gene lost 0 bases, with 20 bases spanning the gap. There are 16 residues in the CDR3. CDR3 protein: CASGTYTTGSSYEQYF. The CDR3 coding sequence is TGTGCCAGCGGAACCTACACCACAGGGAGCTCCTACGAGCAGTACTTC.

This sequence joins TRBV5-4 and TRBJ2-3, with 12 bases matching TRBD2. CDR3 length: 17 amino acids. Germline CDR1 reads SGHNT; CDR2 reads YYREEE (reference sequence). V trimming: 4 bases; J trimming: 0 bases; junction bases outside the gene matches: 6. CDR3 sequence (DNA): TGTGCCAGCAGCCTACGACTAGCGGGAGAAAGCACAGATACGCAGTATTTT. It yields the protein CASSLRLAGESTDTQYF.

This chain joins TRBV27 and TRBJ2-2, with 10 positions matching TRBD1. Trimming removed 3 bases from V and 6 bases from J; junction bases left unmatched: 4. Looked up from germline, CDR1 is MNHEY and CDR2 is SMNVEV (reference sequence). This CDR3 is 15 amino acids long. CDR3 DNA: TGTGCCAGCAGTTTTTCGGACAGGGGGGCCGGGGAGCTGTTTTTT. Protein product: CASSFSDRGAGELFF.

This clone was detected once. V usage is TRBV6-5 and J usage is TRBJ2-7; weak D call: TRBD1 (5 bases). V lost 6 bases to trimming and J lost 1 base, with 16 bases between them. The germline V gene encodes CDR1 MNHEY and CDR2 SVGAGI. The CDR3 contains 15 residues. DNA for the CDR3: TGTGCCAGCAGCCCTCTACGTGGGGCGTCCTACGAGCAGTACTTC. Translating gives CASSPLRGASYEQYF.

The chain joins TRBV6-6 to TRBJ1-5; D gene ambiguous. V lost 6 bases, J lost 7 bases, and 7 bases lay in between. Germline V gives CDR1 MNHNY, CDR2 SVGAGI (reference sequence). The CDR3 totals 11 residues. CDR3 DNA sequence: TGTGCCAGCAGCCTCGACCAGCCCCAGCATTTT. Translating it yields CASSLDQPQHF.

V and J are TRBV27 and TRBJ1-1; tentatively, D is TRBD1 (6 bases). Between the trimmed V and J ends, which lost 8 bases and 11 bases, there was a span of 18 bases. This CDR3 is built from 12 residues. In germline, CDR1 is MNHEY, CDR2 SMNVEV (reference sequence). CDR3 protein: CASSNMGGTAFF. The CDR3 coding sequence is TGTGCCAGCTCTAACATGGGGGGCACGGCTTTCTTT.

The J gene is TRBJ1-5, the V gene TRBV5-6, with D unclear. CDR1 and CDR2 from the germline V gene are SGHDT and YYEEEE. The V end lost 0 bases, the J end lost 0 bases, and 10 bases lay between the germline ends. The CDR3 is 16 residues long. DNA of the CDR3: TGTGCCAGCAGCTTGGGTCAGGAGCATAGCAATCAGCCCCAGCATTTT. This gives the protein CASSLGQEHSNQPQHF.